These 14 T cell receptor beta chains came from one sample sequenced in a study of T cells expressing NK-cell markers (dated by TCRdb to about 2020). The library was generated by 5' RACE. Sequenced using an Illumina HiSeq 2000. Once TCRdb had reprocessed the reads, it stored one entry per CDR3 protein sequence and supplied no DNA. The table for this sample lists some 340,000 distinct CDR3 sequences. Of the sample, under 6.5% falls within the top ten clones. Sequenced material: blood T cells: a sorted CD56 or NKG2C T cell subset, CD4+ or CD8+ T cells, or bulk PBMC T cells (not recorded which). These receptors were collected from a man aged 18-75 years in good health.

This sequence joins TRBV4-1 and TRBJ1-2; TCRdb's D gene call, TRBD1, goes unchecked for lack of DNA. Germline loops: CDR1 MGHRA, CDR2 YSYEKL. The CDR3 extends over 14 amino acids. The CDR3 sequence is CASSKTGGKGGYTF.

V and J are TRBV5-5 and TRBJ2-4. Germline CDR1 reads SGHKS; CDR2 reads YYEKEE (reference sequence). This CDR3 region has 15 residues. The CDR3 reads CASSRNGWPENIQYF.

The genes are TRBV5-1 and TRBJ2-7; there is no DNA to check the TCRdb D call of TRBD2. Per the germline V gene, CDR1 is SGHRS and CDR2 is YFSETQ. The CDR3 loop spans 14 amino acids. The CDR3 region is CASSLTSGVNEQYF.

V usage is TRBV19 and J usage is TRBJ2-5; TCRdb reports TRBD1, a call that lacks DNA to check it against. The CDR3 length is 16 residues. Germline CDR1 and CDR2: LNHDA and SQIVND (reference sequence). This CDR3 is CASSIDGQMVQETQYF. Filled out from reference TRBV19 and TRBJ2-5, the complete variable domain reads DGGITQSPKYLFRKEGQNVTLSCEQNLNHDAMYWYRQDPGQGLRLIYYSQIVNDFQKGDIAEGYSVSREKKESFPLTVTSAQKNPTAFYLCASSIDGQMVQETQYFGPGTRLLVL.

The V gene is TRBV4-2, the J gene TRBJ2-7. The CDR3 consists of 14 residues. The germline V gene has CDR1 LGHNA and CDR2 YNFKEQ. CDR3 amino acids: CASSQDGNFYEQYF.

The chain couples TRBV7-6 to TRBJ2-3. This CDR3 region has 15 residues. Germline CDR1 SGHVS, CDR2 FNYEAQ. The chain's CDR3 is CASSLRGTRTDTQYF.

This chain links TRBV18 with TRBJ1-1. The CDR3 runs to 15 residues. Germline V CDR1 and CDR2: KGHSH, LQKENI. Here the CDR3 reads CASSPLGEWGTEAFF.

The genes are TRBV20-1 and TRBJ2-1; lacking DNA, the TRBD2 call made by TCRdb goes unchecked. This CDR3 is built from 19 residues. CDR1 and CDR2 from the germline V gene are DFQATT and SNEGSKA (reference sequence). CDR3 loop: CSAPRLAGAFRSSYNEQFF.

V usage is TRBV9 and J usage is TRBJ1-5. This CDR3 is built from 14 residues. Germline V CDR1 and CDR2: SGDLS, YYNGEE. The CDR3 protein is CASSVDLNNQPQHF.

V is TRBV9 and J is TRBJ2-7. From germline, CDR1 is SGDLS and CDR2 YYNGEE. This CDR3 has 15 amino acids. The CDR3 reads CASSVGATAPYEQYF. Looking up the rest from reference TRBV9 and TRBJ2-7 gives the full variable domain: DSGVTQTPKHLITATGQRVTLRCSPRSGDLSVYWYQQSLDQGLQFLIQYYNGEERAKGNILERFSAQQFPDLHSELNLSSLELGDSALYFCASSVGATAPYEQYFGPGTRLTVT.

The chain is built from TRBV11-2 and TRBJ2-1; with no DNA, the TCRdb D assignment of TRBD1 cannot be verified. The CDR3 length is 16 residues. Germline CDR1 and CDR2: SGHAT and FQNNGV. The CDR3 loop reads CASSLRGQGAYNEQFF.

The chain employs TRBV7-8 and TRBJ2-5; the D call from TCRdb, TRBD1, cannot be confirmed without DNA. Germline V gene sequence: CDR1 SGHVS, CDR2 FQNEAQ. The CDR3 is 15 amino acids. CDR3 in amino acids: CASSVTALGSETQYF.

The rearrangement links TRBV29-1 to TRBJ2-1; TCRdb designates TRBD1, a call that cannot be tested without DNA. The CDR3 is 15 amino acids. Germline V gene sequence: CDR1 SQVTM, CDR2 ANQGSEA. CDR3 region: CSVEAGALSYNEQFF.

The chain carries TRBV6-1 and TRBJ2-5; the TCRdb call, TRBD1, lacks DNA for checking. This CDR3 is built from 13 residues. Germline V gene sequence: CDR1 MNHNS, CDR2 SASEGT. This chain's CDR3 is CASESDSRETQYF.